Below, one T cell receptor beta chain is given with its context. TCRdb re-analysed the RACE reads in MiXCR, keeping a single row per CDR3 protein. Seen here are about 340,000 distinct CDR3 sequences, about 7% observed once, and the top ten hold more than 7%. Specified time point: patch test 1, 2 weeks after DPC sensitization. Treatment given: therapeutic diphenylcyclopropenone sensitization with weekly scalp DPC. Each patch-test visit's blood sample preceded patch application. The data originate from a study of human T cells and chemical hapten exposure. Study background: Alopecia areata, totalis or universalis affected patients who were mostly female.

This CDR3 spans 15 amino acids. Germline CDR1 reads KGHSH; CDR2 reads LQKENI. V gave up 2 bases and J gave up 2 bases, with 10 bases separating them. Sequences were derived from whole blood, sampled in connection with sensitization to the hapten diphenylcyclopropenone (DPC). The source is a woman aged 18-35 years with alopecia areata. Some clones in this sample may be carry-over from other donors' samples. The rearrangement joins TRBV18 to TRBJ1-5; D possibly corresponds to TRBD1 (5 bases). The CDR3 reads CASSPKAGRNQPQHF. The CDR3 DNA follows: TGTGCCAGCTCACCAAAGGCAGGGCGCAATCAGCCCCAGCATTTT. Full variable domain (outside the CDR3, taken from reference TRBV18 and TRBJ1-5): NAGVMQNPRHLVRRRGQEARLRCSPMKGHSHVYWYRQLPEEGLKFMVYLQKENIIDESGMPKERFSAEFPKEGPSILRIQQVVRGDSAAYFCASSPKAGRNQPQHFGDGTRLSIL.